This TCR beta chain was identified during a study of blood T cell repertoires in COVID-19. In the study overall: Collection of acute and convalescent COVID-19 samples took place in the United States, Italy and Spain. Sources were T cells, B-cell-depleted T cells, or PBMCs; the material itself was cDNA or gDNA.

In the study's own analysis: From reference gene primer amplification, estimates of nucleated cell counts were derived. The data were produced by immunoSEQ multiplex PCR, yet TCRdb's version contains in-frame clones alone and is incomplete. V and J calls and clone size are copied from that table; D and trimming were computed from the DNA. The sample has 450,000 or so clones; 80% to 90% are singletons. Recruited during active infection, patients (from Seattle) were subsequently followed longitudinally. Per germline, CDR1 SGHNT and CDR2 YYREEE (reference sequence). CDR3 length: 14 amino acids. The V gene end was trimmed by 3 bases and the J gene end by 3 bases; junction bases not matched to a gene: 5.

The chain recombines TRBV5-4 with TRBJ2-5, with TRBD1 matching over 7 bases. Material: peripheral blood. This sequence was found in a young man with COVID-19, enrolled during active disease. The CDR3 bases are TGTGCCAGCAGCTCCGGGACAGTAGAAGAGACCCAGTACTTC. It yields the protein CASSSGTVEETQYF.